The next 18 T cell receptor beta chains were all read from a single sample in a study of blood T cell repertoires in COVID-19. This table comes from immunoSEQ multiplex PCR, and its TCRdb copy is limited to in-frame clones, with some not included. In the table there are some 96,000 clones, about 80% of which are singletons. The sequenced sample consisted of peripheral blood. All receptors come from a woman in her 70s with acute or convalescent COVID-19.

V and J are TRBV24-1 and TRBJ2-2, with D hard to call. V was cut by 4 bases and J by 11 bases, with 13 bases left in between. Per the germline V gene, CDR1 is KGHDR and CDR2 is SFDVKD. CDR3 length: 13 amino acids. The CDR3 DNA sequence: TGTGCCACCAGTGACCACAACAGTATCGAGCTGTTTTTT. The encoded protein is CATSDHNSIELFF.

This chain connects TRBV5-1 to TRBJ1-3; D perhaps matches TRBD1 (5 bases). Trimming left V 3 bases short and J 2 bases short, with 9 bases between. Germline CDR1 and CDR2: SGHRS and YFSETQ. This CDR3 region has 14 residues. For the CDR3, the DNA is TGCGCCAGCAGCTCGGACAATACTGGAAACACCATATATTTT. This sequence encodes CASSSDNTGNTIYF.

CDR3 sequence reads: CASSQEIAGVDTQYF. For the CDR3, the DNA is TGCGCCAGCAGCCAAGAAATAGCGGGGGTTGATACGCAGTATTTT. The chain joins TRBV4-3 to TRBJ2-3; 9 bases match TRBD2. Germline V gene sequence: CDR1 LGHNA, CDR2 YSLEER. CDR3 size: 15 residues. The J segment lost 6 bases and the V segment lost 0 bases, leaving 4 bases of the junction unmatched.

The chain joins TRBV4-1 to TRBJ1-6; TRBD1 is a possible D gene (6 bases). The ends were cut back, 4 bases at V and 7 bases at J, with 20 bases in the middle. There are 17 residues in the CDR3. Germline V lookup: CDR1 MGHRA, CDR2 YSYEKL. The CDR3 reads CASSPNPPGAVNSPLHF. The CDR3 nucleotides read TGCGCCAGCAGCCCCAACCCTCCAGGGGCGGTAAATTCACCCCTCCACTTT.

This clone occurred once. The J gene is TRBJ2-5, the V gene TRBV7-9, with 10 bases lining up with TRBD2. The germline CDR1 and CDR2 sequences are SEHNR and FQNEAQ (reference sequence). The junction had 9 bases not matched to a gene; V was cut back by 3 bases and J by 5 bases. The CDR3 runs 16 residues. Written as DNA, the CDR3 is TGTGCCAGCAGCTTGGGGAGCGGGGGGGCGATTGAGACCCAGTACTTC. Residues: CASSLGSGGAIETQYF.

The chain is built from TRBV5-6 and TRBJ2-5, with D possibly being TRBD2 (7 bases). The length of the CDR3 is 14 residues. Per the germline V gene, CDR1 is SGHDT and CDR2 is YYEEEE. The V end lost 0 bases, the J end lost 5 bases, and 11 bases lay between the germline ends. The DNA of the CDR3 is TGTGCCAGCAGCTTGGCGGGGGGCGGGGAGACCCAGTACTTC. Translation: CASSLAGGGETQYF.

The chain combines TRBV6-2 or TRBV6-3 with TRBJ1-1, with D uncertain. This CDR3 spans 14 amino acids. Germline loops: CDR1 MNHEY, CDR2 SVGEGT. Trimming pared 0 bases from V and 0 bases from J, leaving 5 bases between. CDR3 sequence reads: CASSYSNLNTEAFF. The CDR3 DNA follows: TGTGCCAGCAGTTACTCGAACTTGAACACTGAAGCTTTCTTT.

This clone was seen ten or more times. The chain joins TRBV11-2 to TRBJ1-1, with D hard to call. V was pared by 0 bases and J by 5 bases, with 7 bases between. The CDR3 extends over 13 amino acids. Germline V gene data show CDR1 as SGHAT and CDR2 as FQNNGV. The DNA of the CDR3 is TGTGCCAGCAGCTTAGACTCTGTTACTGAAGCTTTCTTT. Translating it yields CASSLDSVTEAFF.

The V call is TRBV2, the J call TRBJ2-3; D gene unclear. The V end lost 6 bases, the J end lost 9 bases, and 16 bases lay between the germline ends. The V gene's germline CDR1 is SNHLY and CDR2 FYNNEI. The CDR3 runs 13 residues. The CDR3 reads CASRKPTMETQYF. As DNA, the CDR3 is TGTGCCAGCAGGAAACCTACGATGGAGACGCAGTATTTT.

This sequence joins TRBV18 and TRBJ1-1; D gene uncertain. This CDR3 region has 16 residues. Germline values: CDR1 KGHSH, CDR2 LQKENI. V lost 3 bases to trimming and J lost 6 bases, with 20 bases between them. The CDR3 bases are TGTGCCAGCTCACCCGGGAGCGAATTGTTTGGGGCTGAAGCTTTCTTT. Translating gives CASSPGSELFGAEAFF. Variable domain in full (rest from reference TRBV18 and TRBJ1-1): NAGVMQNPRHLVRRRGQEARLRCSPMKGHSHVYWYRQLPEEGLKFMVYLQKENIIDESGMPKERFSAEFPKEGPSILRIQQVVRGDSAAYFCASSPGSELFGAEAFFGQGTRLTVV.

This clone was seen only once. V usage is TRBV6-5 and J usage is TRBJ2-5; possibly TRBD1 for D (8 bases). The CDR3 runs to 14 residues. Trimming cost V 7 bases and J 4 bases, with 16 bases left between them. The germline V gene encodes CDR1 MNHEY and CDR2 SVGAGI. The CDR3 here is CASNVQGGSETQYF. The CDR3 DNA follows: TGTGCCAGCAACGTACAGGGGGGGTCAGAGACCCAGTACTTC.

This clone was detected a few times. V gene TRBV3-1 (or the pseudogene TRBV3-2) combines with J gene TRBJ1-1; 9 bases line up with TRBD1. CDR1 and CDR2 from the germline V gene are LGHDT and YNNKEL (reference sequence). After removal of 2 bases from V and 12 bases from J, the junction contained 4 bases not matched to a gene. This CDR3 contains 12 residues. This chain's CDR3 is CASSQMDRGSFF. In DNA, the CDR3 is TGTGCCAGCAGCCAAATGGACAGGGGTTCTTTCTTT.

The CDR3 reads CASSIWPAGGKNIQYF. As DNA, the CDR3 is TGTGCCAGTAGTATTTGGCCAGCAGGAGGCAAAAACATTCAGTACTTC. The chain carries TRBV19 and TRBJ2-4, with a weak D call TRBD2 (5 bases). CDR1 LNHDA and CDR2 SQIVND come from the germline V gene (reference sequence). CDR3 length: 16 residues. V lost 3 bases to trimming and J lost 3 bases, with 15 bases between them. Complete variable domain (other parts from reference TRBV19 and TRBJ2-4): DGGITQSPKYLFRKEGQNVTLSCEQNLNHDAMYWYRQDPGQGLRLIYYSQIVNDFQKGDIAEGYSVSREKKESFPLTVTSAQKNPTAFYLCASSIWPAGGKNIQYFGAGTRLSVL.

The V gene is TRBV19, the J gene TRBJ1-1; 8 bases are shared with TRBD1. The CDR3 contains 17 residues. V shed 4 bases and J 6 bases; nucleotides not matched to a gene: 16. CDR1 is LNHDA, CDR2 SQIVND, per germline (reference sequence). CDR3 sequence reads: CASSTRLSTGVAAEAFF. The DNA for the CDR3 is TGTGCCAGTAGTACACGTTTATCGACAGGGGTGGCCGCTGAAGCTTTCTTT.

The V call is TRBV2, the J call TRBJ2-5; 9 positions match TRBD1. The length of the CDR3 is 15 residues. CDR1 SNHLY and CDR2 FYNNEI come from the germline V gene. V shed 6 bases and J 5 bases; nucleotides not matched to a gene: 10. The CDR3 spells CASREWTGDGETQYF. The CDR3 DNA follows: TGTGCCAGCAGGGAGTGGACAGGGGATGGGGAGACCCAGTACTTC.

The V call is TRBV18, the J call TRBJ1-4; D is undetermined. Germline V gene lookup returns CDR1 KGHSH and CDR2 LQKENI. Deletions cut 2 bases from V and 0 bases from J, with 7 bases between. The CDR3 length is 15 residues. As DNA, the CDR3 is TGTGCCAGCTCACCAAAGCTTGCAACTAATGAAAAACTGTTTTTT. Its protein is CASSPKLATNEKLFF.

CDR3 sequence (DNA): TGTGCCAGCAGTCCGGGACACCTCTCCTACGAGCAGTACGTC. The encoded protein is CASSPGHLSYEQYV. The chain has TRBV28 and TRBJ2-7, with D possibly matching TRBD1 (6 bases). Trimming took off 5 bases at V and 0 bases at J, with 11 bases between the two ends. The CDR3 loop spans 14 amino acids. CDR1 is MDHEN and CDR2 is SYDVKM in the germline V gene.

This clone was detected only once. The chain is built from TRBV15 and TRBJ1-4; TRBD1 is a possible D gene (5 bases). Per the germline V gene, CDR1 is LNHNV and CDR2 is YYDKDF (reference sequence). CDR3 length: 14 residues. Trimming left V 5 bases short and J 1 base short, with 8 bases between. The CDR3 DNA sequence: TGTGCCACCAGCCTGGGGGGAACTAATGAAAAACTGTTTTTT. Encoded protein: CATSLGGTNEKLFF.